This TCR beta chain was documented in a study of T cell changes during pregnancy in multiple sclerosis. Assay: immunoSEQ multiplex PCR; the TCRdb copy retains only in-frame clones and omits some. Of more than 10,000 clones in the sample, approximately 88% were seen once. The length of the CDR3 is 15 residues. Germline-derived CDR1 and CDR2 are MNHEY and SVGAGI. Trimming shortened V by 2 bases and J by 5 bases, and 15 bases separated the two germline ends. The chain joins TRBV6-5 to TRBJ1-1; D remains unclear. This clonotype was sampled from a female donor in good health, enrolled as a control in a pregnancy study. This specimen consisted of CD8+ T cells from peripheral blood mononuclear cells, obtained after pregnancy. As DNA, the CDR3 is TGTGCCAGCAGTTACGCTCCCGACTCCGTAACTGAAGCTTTCTTT. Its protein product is CASSYAPDSVTEAFF.